This T cell receptor (beta chain) was sequenced during a study of blood T cell repertoires in COVID-19. V dropped 0 bases and J dropped 4 bases, with 9 bases sitting between them. The CDR3 contains 13 residues. Germline V CDR1 and CDR2: GTSNPN, SVGIG (reference sequence). Source study methods: Counts of nucleated cells, estimated from reference gene primer amplification, were obtained. Measured with immunoSEQ multiplex PCR; TCRdb has only the in-frame clones, and not every one. The V and J calls and the clone size are those of that table, but D and trimming were determined from the DNA. The repertoire consists of hundreds of thousands of clones, with 85% to 90% occurring once and the leading ten covering around 7.8%.

This sequence originates from a woman between 45 and 60 years old with COVID-19, enrolled during active disease. Material for sequencing was peripheral blood. The J gene is TRBJ1-2, the V gene TRBV30, with D possibly matching TRBD1 (6 bases). CDR3 loop: CAWSVTGTYGYTF. CDR3 nucleotide sequence: TGTGCCTGGAGTGTCACAGGGACCTATGGCTACACCTTC. Drawing the rest from reference TRBV30 and TRBJ1-2, the complete variable domain is SQTIHQWPATLVQPVGSPLSLECTVEGTSNPNLYWYRQAAGRGLQLLFYSVGIGQISSEVPQNLSASRPQDRQFILSSKKLLLSDSGFYLCAWSVTGTYGYTFGSGTRLTVV.